The 32 T cell receptor beta chains listed next were all sequenced from one sample in a study of cytomegalovirus exposure and HLA in healthy donors. PCR involved 60 Vbeta and 13 Jbeta primers. TCRdb keeps only in-frame clones here, not all; method: immunoSEQ multiplex PCR. The data show under 150,000 clones, with over 70% seen just once and around 1.9% held by the top ten. Specimen: PBMCs. Receptors were obtained from a woman between 40 and 50 years old in good health and CMV-seronegative.

V gene TRBV4-1 combines with J gene TRBJ1-1; D perhaps matches TRBD1 (5 bases). Trimming shortened V by 1 base and J by 1 base, and 13 bases separated the two germline ends. Germline lookup yields CDR1 MGHRA and CDR2 YSYEKL. The CDR3 covers 16 residues. This chain's CDR3 is CASSQGSDSSNTEAFF. The DNA for the CDR3 is TGCGCCAGCAGCCAAGGTTCTGACAGCTCGAACACTGAAGCTTTCTTT.

The chain uses TRBV29-1 and TRBJ1-2; D not certain. The V gene's germline CDR1 is SQVTM and CDR2 ANQGSEA. The CDR3 spans 11 residues. V was cut by 5 bases and J by 3 bases, with 7 bases left in between. CDR3: CSVREYYGYTF. The CDR3 DNA reads as TGCAGCGTTCGTGAGTACTATGGCTACACCTTC.

The chain joins TRBV6-6 to TRBJ2-5, with TRBD1 matching 9 bases. Gene TRBJ2-7 matches the end of the DNA better, so the J call may be wrong. Germline loops: CDR1 MNHNY, CDR2 SVGAGI (reference sequence). The CDR3 spans 15 residues. The CDR3 sequence is CASRAEQGASYEQYF. As DNA, the CDR3 is TGTGCCAGCAGAGCCGAACAGGGGGCCTCCTACGAGCAGTACTTC.

The table lists this clone with a few counts. This rearrangement joins TRBV27 to TRBJ2-7; a possible D gene is TRBD1 (6 bases). Per the germline V gene, CDR1 is MNHEY and CDR2 is SMNVEV (reference sequence). This CDR3 is 12 amino acids long. V lost 3 bases to trimming and J lost 5 bases, with 8 bases between them. CDR3 loop: CASSFTGNEQYF. In DNA, the CDR3 is TGTGCCAGCAGTTTTACAGGGAACGAGCAGTACTTC.

The chain combines TRBV6-1 with TRBJ1-3; no firm D call. The V gene lost 7 bases and the J gene lost 7 bases, with 8 bases spanning the gap. The V gene's germline CDR1 is MNHNS and CDR2 SASEGT. There are 11 residues in the CDR3. CDR3 residues: CASNDGNTIYF. For the CDR3, the DNA is TGTGCCAGCAACGACGGGAACACCATATATTTT.

The chain couples TRBV7-7 to TRBJ2-5; 7 positions match TRBD1. Per the germline V gene, CDR1 is SSHAT and CDR2 is FNYEAQ (reference sequence). The CDR3 loop spans 13 amino acids. The V gene end was trimmed by 6 bases and the J gene end by 1 base; junction bases not matched to a gene: 2. The CDR3 loop is CASSTGVQETQYF. The CDR3 DNA reads as TGTGCCAGCAGTACAGGGGTCCAAGAGACCCAGTACTTC.

The rearrangement uses TRBV7-2 and TRBJ2-5; D call uncertain. Germline V gene sequence: CDR1 SGHTA, CDR2 FQGNSA. There are 14 residues in the CDR3. V lost 2 bases, J lost 2 bases, and 9 bases lay in between. This chain's CDR3 is CASSLSRQQETQYF. For the CDR3, the DNA is TGTGCCAGCAGCTTATCCCGCCAGCAAGAGACCCAGTACTTC. Combining the CDR3 with reference TRBV7-2 and TRBJ2-5 gives the whole variable domain GAGVSQSPSNKVTEKGKDVELRCDPISGHTALYWYRQSLGQGLEFLIYFQGNSAPDKSGLPSDRFSAERTGGSVSTLTIQRTQQEDSAVYLCASSLSRQQETQYFGPGTRLLVL.

Comments on this clone: Other DNA sequences of this sample code for an identical CDR3. The genes are TRBV14 and TRBJ1-2, with a weak D call TRBD1 (5 bases). CDR3 length: 15 residues. Trimming shortened V by 6 bases and J by 2 bases, and 16 bases separated the two germline ends. Germline CDR1 is SGHDN and CDR2 is FVKESK. In DNA, the CDR3 is TGTGCCAGCAGGCCGGCGGGGGGGTCCAACTATGGCTACACCTTC. It codes for CASRPAGGSNYGYTF. The variable domain in full, with the rest retrieved from reference TRBV14 and TRBJ1-2, is EAGVTQFPSHSVIEKGQTVTLRCDPISGHDNLYWYRRVMGKEIKFLLHFVKESKQDESGMPNNRFLAERTGGTYSTLKVQPAELEDSGVYFCASRPAGGSNYGYTFGSGTRLTVV.

The rearrangement links TRBV30 to TRBJ2-1; tentatively, D is TRBD2 (7 bases). Germline CDR1 and CDR2: GTSNPN and SVGIG (reference sequence). V lost 5 bases and J 0 bases, leaving 14 bases between the germline ends. The CDR3 covers 15 residues. In nucleotides, the CDR3 is TGTGCCTGGGGGAGGGGGGCGAGCTCCTACAATGAGCAGTTCTTC. Translating gives CAWGRGASSYNEQFF.

The chain links TRBV4-1 to TRBJ1-2; D possibly corresponds to TRBD1 (6 bases). V lost 3 bases and J 4 bases, leaving 15 bases between the germline ends. Germline CDR1 is MGHRA and CDR2 is YSYEKL. The CDR3 is 15 residues long. The CDR3 nucleotides are TGCGCCAGCAGCCAGGATAGGGGGGGTGTCTATGGCTACACCTTC. It yields the protein CASSQDRGGVYGYTF.

The chain's CDR3 is CASSLSAGSYNEQFF. As DNA, the CDR3 is TGCGCCAGCAGCTTATCGGCGGGCTCCTACAATGAGCAGTTCTTC. This chain joins TRBV5-1 and TRBJ2-1; TRBD2 is a possible D gene (5 bases). This CDR3 comprises 15 residues. The germline CDR1 and CDR2 sequences are SGHRS and YFSETQ. The V and J ends lost 2 bases and 0 bases respectively, with 9 bases between them.

The chain recombines TRBV15 with TRBJ1-3; 9 nucleotides align to TRBD1. CDR3 length: 16 residues. The V segment lost 0 bases and the J segment 4 bases; nucleotides outside the gene matches: 4. CDR1 and CDR2 from the germline V gene are LNHNV and YYDKDF (reference sequence). CDR3 DNA sequence: TGTGCCACCAGCAGAGACGGACAGGGGTCCGGAAACACCATATATTTT. Translating gives CATSRDGQGSGNTIYF. Supplemented by reference TRBV15 and TRBJ1-3, the full variable domain reads DAMVIQNPRYQVTQFGKPVTLSCSQTLNHNVMYWYQQKSSQAPKLLFHYYDKDFNNEADTPDNFQSRRPNTSFCFLDIRSPGLGDTAMYLCATSRDGQGSGNTIYFGEGSWLTVV.

This chain links TRBV30 with TRBJ1-5; TRBD1 might be the D (5 bases). The CDR3 length is 14 residues. Germline assignment: CDR1 GTSNPN and CDR2 SVGIG (reference sequence). V was shortened by 5 bases and J by 0 bases, with 11 bases between the two germline ends. CDR3 sequence reads: CAWDQGRSNQPQHF. In DNA form, the CDR3 reads TGTGCCTGGGATCAGGGCCGTAGCAATCAGCCCCAGCATTTT.

V is TRBV9 and J is TRBJ1-5; TRBD1 is a possible D gene (5 bases). Between the trimmed V and J ends, which lost 0 bases and 1 base, there was a span of 8 bases. This CDR3 spans 15 amino acids. Germline V gene lookup returns CDR1 SGDLS and CDR2 YYNGEE. The DNA of the CDR3 is TGTGCCAGCAGCGTAGGACAGTCGAGCAATCAGCCCCAGCATTTT. Protein product: CASSVGQSSNQPQHF.

This rearrangement joins TRBV6-5 to TRBJ2-2; possible D gene TRBD2, 5 bases. Germline V gene data show CDR1 as MNHEY and CDR2 as SVGAGI. V shed 6 bases and J shed 4 bases, with 9 bases lying between them. The CDR3 contains 13 residues. The CDR3 here is CASSRGFTGELFF. The CDR3 DNA reads TGTGCCAGCAGCAGAGGGTTCACCGGGGAGCTGTTTTTT.

This chain uses TRBV11-1 with TRBJ1-2; D uncertain. Trimming shortened V by 5 bases and J by 7 bases, and 20 bases separated the two germline ends. Germline loops: CDR1 SGHAT, CDR2 FQDESV (reference sequence). The CDR3 extends over 15 amino acids. CDR3 nucleotide sequence: TGTGCCAGCAGCCCGAGAACAGCGCCCCGGGGTGGCTACACCTTC. Protein sequence: CASSPRTAPRGGYTF.

This chain uses TRBV11-3 with TRBJ2-2; weak D call: TRBD1 (5 bases). CDR3 length: 14 amino acids. Germline loops: CDR1 SGHNT, CDR2 YENEEA. V was trimmed by 6 bases and J by 1 base, leaving 9 bases between them. CDR3 in amino acids: CASSPTGNTGELFF. The CDR3 DNA sequence: TGTGCCAGCAGTCCCACAGGGAACACCGGGGAGCTGTTTTTT.

The DNA for the CDR3 is TGTGCCAGCAGCGGTGGGGTCGGTCCGGCGGGTGGAAACACCATATATTTT. The encoded protein is CASSGGVGPAGGNTIYF. The genes are TRBV9 and TRBJ1-3; D gene unclear. This CDR3 comprises 17 residues. In germline, CDR1 is SGDLS, CDR2 YYNGEE. Trimming took 3 bases from V and 3 from J, leaving 19 bases between them.

Points on this clone: Other DNA sequences from this sample encode an identical CDR3 as well. V and J are TRBV27 and TRBJ2-7, with D possibly matching TRBD2 (6 bases). Trimming removed 8 bases from V and 0 bases from J, with 17 bases in between. The CDR3 consists of 15 residues. Germline values: CDR1 MNHEY, CDR2 SMNVEV (reference sequence). The CDR3 is CASRDGGPFSYEQYF. The CDR3 DNA is TGTGCCAGCCGTGACGGGGGACCCTTCTCCTACGAGCAGTACTTC.

This clone has more than one count but fewer than ten. The J gene is TRBJ2-1, the V gene TRBV5-1; TRBD1 is a possible D gene (7 bases). This CDR3 is built from 15 residues. V shed 4 bases and J shed 9 bases, with 20 bases lying between them. Germline CDR1 and CDR2: SGHRS and YFSETQ. CDR3 nucleotides: TGCGCCAGCAGCGTTCGTAGCGGAGGGGGCGGTGAGCAGTTCTTC. Translation: CASSVRSGGGGEQFF.

V is TRBV5-1 and J is TRBJ1-1, with D perhaps matching TRBD1 (5 bases). V was shortened by 5 bases and J by 3 bases, with 14 bases between the two germline ends. This CDR3 comprises 14 residues. Per the germline V gene, CDR1 is SGHRS and CDR2 is YFSETQ. The CDR3 DNA follows: TGCGCCAGCAGGGGCGTCCAGGGTTACACTGAAGCTTTCTTT. Its protein product is CASRGVQGYTEAFF.

This clone has just one count. The gene calls are TRBV29-1 and TRBJ1-1; 9 nucleotides align to TRBD1. Germline V gives CDR1 SQVTM, CDR2 ANQGSEA. The CDR3 sequence is 14 residues long. The V segment lost 7 bases and the J segment 0 bases; nucleotides outside the gene matches: 6. The CDR3 protein is CSAWTGDMNTEAFF. The DNA of the CDR3 is TGCAGCGCATGGACAGGGGACATGAACACTGAAGCTTTCTTT.

The CDR3 region has the DNA TGTGCCAGCAGCTTCGGGGACACTGAAGCTTTCTTT. It codes for CASSFGDTEAFF. J is TRBJ1-1 and V is TRBV5-4; D unresolved. Per the germline V gene, CDR1 is SGHNT and CDR2 is YYREEE (reference sequence). The CDR3 sequence is 12 residues long. V dropped 2 bases and J dropped 3 bases, with 5 bases sitting between them.

The chain couples TRBV29-1 to TRBJ2-1; D might be TRBD2 (5 bases). Trimming cost V 5 bases and J 6 bases, with 20 bases left between them. Germline CDR1 SQVTM, CDR2 ANQGSEA. The CDR3 length is 15 residues. Here the CDR3 reads CSVTRGTFRGNEQFF. CDR3 in DNA: TGCAGCGTTACTAGAGGCACTTTCCGTGGCAATGAGCAGTTCTTC.

The genes are TRBV28 and TRBJ2-6; the D is unclear. V dropped 5 bases and J dropped 0 bases, with 8 bases sitting between them. This CDR3 has 15 amino acids. Germline CDR1 MDHEN, CDR2 SYDVKM. The CDR3 loop is CASSVHSSGANVLTF. As DNA, the CDR3 is TGTGCCAGCAGTGTCCACAGCTCTGGGGCCAACGTCCTGACTTTC. The full variable domain, with the rest looked up from reference TRBV28 and TRBJ2-6, is DVKVTQSSRYLVKRTGEKVFLECVQDMDHENMFWYRQDPGLGLRLIYFSYDVKMKEKGDIPEGYSVSREKKERFSLILESASTNQTSMYLCASSVHSSGANVLTFGAGSRLTVL.

This chain links TRBV19 with TRBJ2-5; 10 nucleotides match TRBD2. Per germline, CDR1 LNHDA and CDR2 SQIVND (reference sequence). Trimming removed 1 base from V and 1 base from J; junction bases left unmatched: 3. The CDR3 consists of 16 residues. The CDR3 nucleotides are TGTGCCAGTAGTATAGGATCTAGCGGGAGCCAAGAGACCCAGTACTTC. It yields the protein CASSIGSSGSQETQYF. The variable domain in full, with the rest retrieved from reference TRBV19 and TRBJ2-5, is DGGITQSPKYLFRKEGQNVTLSCEQNLNHDAMYWYRQDPGQGLRLIYYSQIVNDFQKGDIAEGYSVSREKKESFPLTVTSAQKNPTAFYLCASSIGSSGSQETQYFGPGTRLLVL.

The CDR3 is CASSDAGTDYNEQFF. DNA for the CDR3: TGCGCCAGCAGCGACGCCGGGACTGACTACAATGAGCAGTTCTTC. The chain joins TRBV5-1 to TRBJ2-1; tentative D call: TRBD2 (6 bases). Deletions cut 4 bases from V and 3 bases from J, with 14 bases between. CDR1 is SGHRS, CDR2 YFSETQ, per germline. The CDR3 runs to 15 residues.

The CDR3 nucleotides are TGTGCCAGCAATTCGGACTCGTACAATGAGCAGTTCTTC. It encodes CASNSDSYNEQFF. The gene calls are TRBV6-1 and TRBJ2-1, with TRBD2 as a possible D gene (5 bases). In germline, CDR1 is MNHNS, CDR2 SASEGT. The CDR3 is 13 residues long. V lost 7 bases and J 4 bases, leaving 11 bases between the germline ends.

The chain combines TRBV6-5 with TRBJ2-7, with TRBD2 matching 7 bases. The CDR3 spans 12 residues. V dropped 6 bases and J dropped 6; count of bases not matched to a gene: 5. The germline V gene encodes CDR1 MNHEY and CDR2 SVGAGI. CDR3 sequence (DNA): TGTGCCAGCAGCGAGGGGACTACCGAGCAGTACTTC. It is translated as CASSEGTTEQYF.

This clone was seen a few times. The chain combines TRBV5-1 with TRBJ2-5; D call uncertain. V dropped 0 bases and J dropped 4 bases, with 10 bases sitting between them. The CDR3 totals 14 residues. The germline gives CDR1 SGHRS, CDR2 YFSETQ. CDR3 in amino acids: CASSLDGSLETQYF. CDR3 DNA sequence: TGCGCCAGCAGCTTGGATGGTAGCTTAGAGACCCAGTACTTC.

The V gene is TRBV18, the J gene TRBJ1-1, with no clear D. CDR1 KGHSH and CDR2 LQKENI come from the germline V gene. The length of the CDR3 is 14 residues. V lost 3 bases, J lost 3 bases, and 11 bases lay in between. In DNA, the CDR3 is TGTGCCAGCTCACCTTCTCGGGGATACACTGAAGCTTTCTTT. Protein: CASSPSRGYTEAFF.

The CDR3 reads CASTREANSPLHF. CDR3 sequence (DNA): TGTGCCAGCACTCGGGAGGCGAATTCACCCCTCCACTTT. The V and J genes are TRBV5-6 and TRBJ1-6; D gene unclear. This CDR3 comprises 13 residues. Germline V CDR1 and CDR2: SGHDT, YYEEEE. The germline V and J ends were trimmed by 6 bases and 7 bases, with 11 bases remaining between them.